These 16 T cell receptor beta chains were sequenced from one sample in a study of T-cell reconstitution after alpha-beta-depleted transplantation in children. TCRbeta library construction was performed incorporating unique molecular identifiers. TCRdb reprocessed the PCR reads with MiXCR, giving one entry per CDR3 protein. In the table there are a few hundred thousand distinct CDR3 sequences, 13% of which are singletons. The input for sequencing was PBMCs, taken from the stem cell graft. Receptors were obtained from a human donor who donated a stem cell graft to a child with Fanconi anemia.

This clonotype has only a few counts. This rearrangement joins TRBV7-9 to TRBJ1-2; TRBD1 might be the D (6 bases). The CDR3 runs 15 residues. V lost 5 bases, J lost 3 bases, and 16 bases lay in between. Germline CDR1 SEHNR, CDR2 FQNEAQ (reference sequence). CDR3 nucleotides: TGTGCCAGCAGCCCTTACCTGGACAGCGACTATGGCTACACCTTC. Translated, it gives CASSPYLDSDYGYTF.

This clonotype was seen only a few times. Here the CDR3 reads CASSRTGLGETQYF. The CDR3 region has the DNA TGTGCCAGCAGCCGGACAGGGTTGGGGGAGACCCAGTACTTC. This rearrangement joins TRBV12-3 or TRBV12-4 to TRBJ2-5, with 8 nucleotides matching TRBD1. The CDR3 contains 14 residues. Trimming took 6 bases from V and 5 from J; bases not matched to a gene: 8.

The table lists this clonotype with a few counts. The CDR3 sequence: CASSWDSFYEQYF. The CDR3 coding sequence is TGCGCCAGCAGCTGGGACAGCTTCTACGAGCAGTACTTC. V usage is TRBV5-1 and J usage is TRBJ2-7; 7 nucleotides align to TRBD1. The CDR3 is 13 amino acids. Unmatched junction bases numbered 3, after V lost 3 bases and J lost 3 bases. Germline assignment: CDR1 SGHRS and CDR2 YFSETQ.

This rearrangement joins TRBV7-8 to TRBJ2-7; 10 bases are a match to TRBD2. With V trimmed by 4 bases and J by 3 bases, 6 bases remained unmatched. Germline V CDR1 and CDR2: SGHVS, FQNEAQ. The CDR3 spans 15 residues. DNA for the CDR3: TGTGCCAGCAGCTGGGCGTCTAGCGGGGGCTACGAGCAGTACTTC. This codes for CASSWASSGGYEQYF.

This clonotype showed up many times. The genes are TRBV5-5 and TRBJ2-1; D is perhaps TRBD1 (7 bases). This CDR3 comprises 15 residues. The V gene's germline CDR1 is SGHKS and CDR2 YYEKEE (reference sequence). Trimming shortened V by 3 bases and J by 2 bases, and 12 bases separated the two germline ends. CDR3 DNA sequence: TGTGCCAGCAGCTCCAGGGGGGACCCCTACAATGAGCAGTTCTTC. It codes for CASSSRGDPYNEQFF.

A few counts support this clonotype. The chain carries TRBV12-3 or TRBV12-4 and TRBJ1-4, with D hard to call. V lost 5 bases, J lost 5 bases, and 12 bases lay in between. This CDR3 spans 14 amino acids. The CDR3 sequence: CASSRHSVNEKLFF. In DNA, the CDR3 is TGTGCCAGCAGTCGACACTCCGTAAATGAAAAACTGTTTTTT.

This clonotype was seen at least ten times. This chain uses TRBV20-1 with TRBJ2-5, with D maybe TRBD1 (6 bases). This CDR3 has 11 amino acids. Germline V gene data show CDR1 as DFQATT and CDR2 as SNEGSKA (reference sequence). V was clipped by 5 bases and J by 7 bases, with 11 bases between them. The CDR3 loop reads CSADLGATQYF. CDR3 nucleotide sequence: TGCAGTGCTGACCTGGGGGCGACCCAGTACTTC.

This clonotype was seen more than once but under ten times. J is TRBJ1-5 and V is TRBV3-1, with a tentative D call TRBD1 (5 bases). The CDR3 covers 13 residues. Germline V gene data show CDR1 as LGHDT and CDR2 as YNNKEL (reference sequence). V was pared by 3 bases and J by 6 bases, with 9 bases between. The CDR3 spells CASSQSGAQPQHF. The DNA of the CDR3 is TGTGCCAGCAGCCAGAGCGGGGCTCAGCCCCAGCATTTT.

This chain connects TRBV20-1 to TRBJ2-5; 9 nucleotides agree with TRBD1. Trimming cost V 5 bases and J 2 bases; bases outside gene matches: 3. The CDR3 is 13 amino acids. Germline CDR1 is DFQATT and CDR2 is SNEGSKA (reference sequence). DNA of the CDR3: TGCAGTGCTGGGGGGACAGGGCAAGAGACCCAGTACTTC. It encodes CSAGGTGQETQYF.

The sample holds many counts of this clonotype. The rearrangement uses TRBV6-2 or TRBV6-3 and TRBJ2-6; tentatively, D is TRBD1 (7 bases). Germline values: CDR1 MNHEY, CDR2 SVGEGT. Trimming cost V 6 bases and J 0 bases, with 15 bases left between them. The CDR3 extends over 17 amino acids. CDR3 in amino acids: CASRRDRTSSGANVLTF. The CDR3 DNA is TGTGCCAGCAGGCGGGACAGAACTAGCTCTGGGGCCAACGTCCTGACTTTC.

This clonotype came up a few times. V and J are TRBV5-1 and TRBJ2-2; D possibly corresponds to TRBD2 (6 bases). Trimming removed 0 bases from V and 4 bases from J, with 16 bases in between. The CDR3 covers 17 residues. From germline, CDR1 is SGHRS and CDR2 YFSETQ. The CDR3 DNA reads TGCGCCAGCAGCTTGGCGTCGGGCGGGACGTTCACCGGGGAGCTGTTTTTT. Translation gives CASSLASGGTFTGELFF.

The V gene is TRBV7-9, the J gene TRBJ1-1; D is uncertain. The CDR3 covers 14 residues. Germline V gene sequence: CDR1 SEHNR, CDR2 FQNEAQ (reference sequence). The V end was cut by 3 bases, the J end by 1 base, with 9 bases between. CDR3 in amino acids: CASSLTFGNTEAFF. The CDR3 nucleotides read TGTGCCAGCAGCTTGACGTTCGGGAACACTGAAGCTTTCTTT.

The rearrangement joins TRBV5-1 to TRBJ1-2, with 7 bases fitting TRBD1. Trimming cost V 0 bases and J 8 bases; bases outside gene matches: 10. The CDR3 covers 15 residues. The V gene's germline CDR1 is SGHRS and CDR2 YFSETQ. The CDR3 nucleotides read TGCGCCAGCAGCTTGGCCGGACAGGTGGGCTTAGGCTACACCTTC. It encodes CASSLAGQVGLGYTF.

Comment on this clonotype: At one end the junction does not follow the germline gene, possibly because of a read error. The chain's CDR3 is CASSTTSGVTWELFF. CDR3 sequence (DNA): TGTGCCAGCAGCACGACTAGCGGGGTCACCTGGGAGCTGTTTTTT. The chain couples TRBV7-9 to TRBJ2-2; 11 bases line up with TRBD2. Germline values: CDR1 SEHNR, CDR2 FQNEAQ (reference sequence). The CDR3 spans 15 residues.

This clonotype was seen a few times. The chain carries TRBV24-1 and TRBJ2-1; a possible D gene is TRBD2 (5 bases). Germline V gene sequence: CDR1 KGHDR, CDR2 SFDVKD. V was pared by 0 bases and J by 9 bases, with 8 bases between. The CDR3 has 13 amino acids. In DNA, the CDR3 is TGTGCCACCAGTGATTTGCGGGGTGTTGAGCAGTTCTTC. This codes for CATSDLRGVEQFF.

This clonotype was seen at least ten times. As DNA, the CDR3 is TGCAGTGCTCCCTTAGCGGGGACCTATTCCTACAATGAGCAGTTCTTC. It yields the protein CSAPLAGTYSYNEQFF. V is TRBV20-1 and J is TRBJ2-1; 8 bases line up with TRBD2. The CDR3 consists of 16 residues. Per the germline V gene, CDR1 is DFQATT and CDR2 is SNEGSKA (reference sequence). Trimming removed 5 bases from V and 1 base from J; junction bases left unmatched: 10.